The 5 T cell receptor beta chains listed next were all sequenced from one sample in a study of T cell responses to AZD1222 COVID-19 vaccine listed by TCRdb under 2021. The time point tag for this specimen amounts to: baseline before first vaccination. To prepare the library, the immunoSEQ multiplex PCR assay was applied. The source is immuneACCESS, and TCRdb retained only in-frame sequences with V and J called. Part of the clones is not carried over; for the studies checked, unresolved V genes explain less than half of this, and the remainder is unexplained. Here the sample has roughly 150,000 clones; more than 85% occur a single time. Clones ranked in the top ten supply about 2.5% of the sample. The specimen comprised peripheral blood, sampled on day 0 of AZD1222 vaccination. These receptors originate from an adult in good health.

The genes are TRBV13 and TRBJ2-3; TRBD2 matches at 7 bases. In germline, CDR1 is PRHDT, CDR2 FYEKMQ (reference sequence). The CDR3 runs 16 residues. Trimming took 4 bases from V and 2 from J; bases not matched to a gene: 9. In nucleotides, the CDR3 is TGTGCCAGCAGCTCCTCAGCGGGACTCGACACAGATACGCAGTATTTT. Its protein is CASSSSAGLDTDTQYF.

V is TRBV27 and J is TRBJ2-2; D gene uncertain. CDR3 size: 14 residues. V was cut by 5 bases and J by 6 bases, with 13 bases left in between. The germline CDR1 and CDR2 sequences are MNHEY and SMNVEV (reference sequence). Here the CDR3 DNA reads TGTGCCAGCAGTCCGATAGAGTTCTCCGGGGAGCTGTTTTTT. Translation: CASSPIEFSGELFF.

The chain joins TRBV4-1 to TRBJ2-1; 15 bases fit TRBD2. Germline V gene sequence: CDR1 MGHRA, CDR2 YSYEKL. Unmatched junction bases numbered 7, after V lost 2 bases and J lost 2 bases. This CDR3 is built from 19 residues. CDR3 sequence reads: CASSQTRTSGRAAYNEQFF. CDR3 DNA sequence: TGCGCCAGCAGCCAAACTCGGACTAGCGGGAGGGCAGCCTACAATGAGCAGTTCTTC.

The J gene is TRBJ1-4, the V gene TRBV19; D remains unclear. Trimming pared 6 bases from V and 6 bases from J, leaving 17 bases between. This CDR3 is built from 15 residues. Per the germline V gene, CDR1 is LNHDA and CDR2 is SQIVND (reference sequence). The CDR3: CASRLQAGFDEKLFF. CDR3 DNA: TGTGCCAGTAGACTTCAGGCGGGGTTTGATGAAAAACTGTTTTTT.

The chain has TRBV11-2 and TRBJ2-3; 7 positions agree with TRBD2. Germline-derived CDR1 and CDR2 are SGHAT and FQNNGV. J was trimmed by 2 bases and V by 3 bases; bases with no gene match: 5. The CDR3 loop spans 15 amino acids. The CDR3 DNA follows: TGTGCCAGCAGCTTCAACGCGGGAGTCACAGATACGCAGTATTTT. As protein: CASSFNAGVTDTQYF.